These 32 T cell receptor beta chains were all obtained from the same sample, sequenced in a study of cytomegalovirus exposure and HLA in healthy donors. Clones were sequenced by immunoSEQ multiplex PCR, and TCRdb holds only the in-frame ones, with some missing. This table holds tens of thousands of clones, 95% to 97% found once. The sequenced material came from PBMCs. These receptors were taken from a man aged 18-30 years in good health and CMV-seronegative.

The chain uses TRBV10-3 and TRBJ1-1; D possibly corresponds to TRBD1 (6 bases). This CDR3 is built from 14 residues. V lost 4 bases and J lost 1, with 10 bases in between. The V gene's germline CDR1 is ENHRY and CDR2 SYGVKD. Written as DNA, the CDR3 is TGTGCCATCAGTGCCGGGACACAGAACACTGAAGCTTTCTTT. It codes for CAISAGTQNTEAFF.

The J gene is TRBJ2-1, the V gene TRBV20-1; D not resolved. The germline gives CDR1 DFQATT, CDR2 SNEGSKA (reference sequence). V lost 6 bases to trimming and J lost 7 bases, with 4 bases between them. The CDR3 contains 9 residues. The CDR3 is CSATNEQFF. The CDR3 DNA sequence: TGCAGTGCCACTAATGAGCAGTTCTTC.

The rearrangement links TRBV4-1 to TRBJ1-6; weak D call: TRBD1 (6 bases). Deletions cut 3 bases from V and 2 bases from J, with 8 bases between. The CDR3 runs 15 residues. Germline V gives CDR1 MGHRA, CDR2 YSYEKL. CDR3 sequence (DNA): TGCGCCAGCAGCCAGGGGGCGACCTATAATTCACCCCTCCACTTT. Amino acid sequence: CASSQGATYNSPLHF.

The chain is built from TRBV27 and TRBJ1-1; perhaps TRBD1 as D (5 bases). Germline CDR1 is MNHEY and CDR2 is SMNVEV (reference sequence). Trimming removed 6 bases at V and 4 bases at J, with 12 bases between. This CDR3 spans 13 amino acids. CDR3 DNA sequence: TGTGCCAGCAGGGGGGGAGTAGTCACTGAAGCTTTCTTT. It translates to CASRGGVVTEAFF.

V is TRBV9 and J is TRBJ2-5; no reliable D call. The CDR3 totals 13 residues. Germline values: CDR1 SGDLS, CDR2 YYNGEE. The germline V and J ends were trimmed by 0 bases and 2 bases, with 5 bases remaining between them. The CDR3 loop reads CASSVALQETQYF. The CDR3, as DNA: TGTGCCAGCAGCGTAGCTCTGCAAGAGACCCAGTACTTC.

This clone has just a few counts. The chain carries TRBV2 and TRBJ1-1; possibly TRBD1 for D (5 bases). Germline V gives CDR1 SNHLY, CDR2 FYNNEI. The CDR3 runs to 14 residues. The germline V and J ends were trimmed by 2 bases and 1 base, with 8 bases remaining between them. The CDR3 DNA follows: TGTGCCAGCAGTGAACAGGGAGGGAACACTGAAGCTTTCTTT. It encodes CASSEQGGNTEAFF.

The sample holds one count of this clone. The chain is built from TRBV2 and TRBJ1-6, with D possibly TRBD1 on 6 matching bases. V was pared by 7 bases and J by 7 bases, with 14 bases between. This CDR3 spans 14 amino acids. Germline V gives CDR1 SNHLY, CDR2 FYNNEI. The CDR3 DNA is TGTGCCAGCACTAGACAGGAGGAAAATTCACCCCTCCACTTT. This sequence encodes CASTRQEENSPLHF.

Only one count was recorded for this clone. The chain links TRBV11-2 to TRBJ2-7; D perhaps matches TRBD2 (6 bases). CDR3 length: 13 amino acids. CDR1 SGHAT and CDR2 FQNNGV come from the germline V gene. Between the trimmed V and J ends, which lost 1 base and 7 bases, there was a span of 11 bases. Written as DNA, the CDR3 is TGTGCCAGCAGCTTAGTCTCGGGGGTTGAGCAGTACTTC. It yields the protein CASSLVSGVEQYF.

The chain combines TRBV6-1 with TRBJ1-1; the match to TRBD1 covers 8 bases. CDR1 is MNHNS and CDR2 is SASEGT in the germline V gene. The CDR3 is 15 amino acids. Unmatched junction bases numbered 6, after V lost 5 bases and J lost 1 base. This CDR3 reads CASSSPDRANTEAFF. In DNA, the CDR3 is TGTGCCAGCAGTTCCCCGGACAGGGCGAACACTGAAGCTTTCTTT.

This chain connects TRBV6-1 to TRBJ2-5; 9 bases fit TRBD2. In germline, CDR1 is MNHNS, CDR2 SASEGT. V trimming: 6 bases; J trimming: 4 bases; junction bases outside the gene matches: 3. The CDR3 sequence is 13 residues long. CDR3 region: CASRVREGETQYF. Here the CDR3 DNA reads TGTGCCAGCAGGGTGCGGGAGGGAGAGACCCAGTACTTC.

The chain has TRBV6-5 and TRBJ1-2, with TRBD1 as a possible D gene (6 bases). V was pared by 6 bases and J by 4 bases, with 12 bases between. CDR3 size: 13 residues. Germline V gives CDR1 MNHEY, CDR2 SVGAGI. CDR3 in DNA: TGTGCCAGCAGCCGACAGGCCGTCTATGGCTACACCTTC. Amino acid sequence: CASSRQAVYGYTF.

CDR3 nucleotides: TGTGCCACCAGCAGAGAACAGGGGATCGGAGGCTACACCTTC. Translation gives CATSREQGIGGYTF. The chain uses TRBV15 and TRBJ1-2; 7 bases align to TRBD1. V dropped 0 bases and J dropped 8; count of bases not matched to a gene: 6. Germline V gene lookup returns CDR1 LNHNV and CDR2 YYDKDF (reference sequence). CDR3 length equals 14 residues.

The CDR3 is CASTLGQGFTDTQYF. In nucleotides, the CDR3 is TGTGCCAGCACCCTGGGGCAGGGATTCACAGATACGCAGTATTTT. The rearrangement joins TRBV5-8 to TRBJ2-3; D may be TRBD1 (5 bases). The length of the CDR3 is 15 residues. Trimming pared 6 bases from V and 2 bases from J, leaving 16 bases between. Per the germline V gene, CDR1 is SGHTS and CDR2 is YDEGEE.

V is TRBV29-1 and J is TRBJ2-2; TRBD2 matches at 7 bases. Germline values: CDR1 SQVTM, CDR2 ANQGSEA. This CDR3 has 13 amino acids. V shed 4 bases, J shed 7 bases, and the junction held 6 bases outside the gene matches. This CDR3 reads CSVAWGGIGELFF. CDR3 in DNA: TGCAGCGTTGCTTGGGGGGGTATCGGGGAGCTGTTTTTT.

V usage is TRBV5-6 and J usage is TRBJ1-4; weak D call: TRBD1 (5 bases). The CDR3 is made up of 13 amino acids. Germline assignment: CDR1 SGHDT and CDR2 YYEEEE. The ends were cut back, 4 bases at V and 7 bases at J, with 11 bases in the middle. The CDR3: CASSGGTSEKLFF. The DNA for the CDR3 is TGTGCCAGCAGCGGCGGGACCTCTGAAAAACTGTTTTTT.

As DNA, the CDR3 is TGTGCCAGCAGATATTTCAGGGTGTCGGCTAATGAAAAACTGTTTTTT. It yields the protein CASRYFRVSANEKLFF. The chain has TRBV6-6 and TRBJ1-4; tentatively, D is TRBD1 (5 bases). Germline V gene data show CDR1 as MNHNY and CDR2 as SVGAGI (reference sequence). The CDR3 runs to 16 residues. V was pared by 6 bases and J by 3 bases, with 17 bases between.

This clone occurred once. The V call is TRBV12-5, the J call TRBJ1-5; tentative D call: TRBD1 (6 bases). The V end was cut by 6 bases, the J end by 3 bases, with 18 bases between. Germline values: CDR1 LGHNT, CDR2 FRNRAP. This CDR3 is 16 amino acids long. The CDR3 sequence: CASGFKTGQLNQPQHF. CDR3 bases: TGTGCTAGTGGCTTCAAGACCGGACAGCTCAATCAGCCCCAGCATTTT.

This sequence joins TRBV28 and TRBJ2-6; D is uncertain. V was trimmed by 1 base and J by 0 bases, leaving 22 bases between them. Germline-derived CDR1 and CDR2 are MDHEN and SYDVKM. This CDR3 has 21 residues. DNA for the CDR3: TGTGCCAGCAGTTTATTCGCGGTTGCGGTAAAACGACGCTCTGGGGCCAACGTCCTGACTTTC. This gives the protein CASSLFAVAVKRRSGANVLTF.

The rearrangement joins TRBV10-2 to TRBJ2-7, with 11 bases lining up with TRBD1. This CDR3 comprises 14 residues. The V segment lost 5 bases and the J segment 3 bases; nucleotides outside the gene matches: 3. The germline gives CDR1 WSHSY, CDR2 SAAADI. CDR3 residues: CASSPGTGGYEQYF. The CDR3 nucleotides read TGCGCCAGCAGTCCCGGGACAGGGGGCTACGAGCAGTACTTC.

The rearrangement uses TRBV12-5 and TRBJ1-5; 7 nucleotides align to TRBD1. The CDR3 covers 19 residues. The ends lost 1 base at V and 2 bases at J; junction bases unmatched: 14. The germline V gene encodes CDR1 LGHNT and CDR2 FRNRAP. The CDR3 reads CASGLALGQFGLGNQPQHF. In nucleotides, the CDR3 is TGTGCTAGTGGTTTGGCTCTGGGACAGTTCGGCCTTGGCAATCAGCCCCAGCATTTT.

The chain links TRBV28 to TRBJ1-1, with unresolved D. CDR3 size: 15 residues. V was pared by 2 bases and J by 0 bases, with 10 bases between. Germline V CDR1 and CDR2: MDHEN, SYDVKM. The CDR3 DNA follows: TGTGCCAGCAGTTTAGAAAAAAGCTTGAACACTGAAGCTTTCTTT. It encodes CASSLEKSLNTEAFF.

The chain links TRBV5-5 to TRBJ2-5, with 10 bases fitting TRBD1. Germline-derived CDR1 and CDR2 are SGHKS and YYEKEE (reference sequence). The CDR3 sequence is 16 residues long. V lost 7 bases, J lost 7 bases, and 16 bases stayed unmatched. The CDR3 DNA is TGTGCCAGCTCCAATCGTCCCGACAGGGGGCGAGGGACCCAGTACTTC. Protein sequence: CASSNRPDRGRGTQYF.

The chain couples TRBV29-1 to TRBJ1-4; 7 bases map to TRBD1. The J segment lost 6 bases and the V segment lost 2 bases, leaving 3 bases of the junction unmatched. The CDR3 contains 13 residues. Germline CDR1 is SQVTM and CDR2 is ANQGSEA. The CDR3 sequence: CSVELGGDEKLFF. CDR3 nucleotide sequence: TGCAGCGTTGAATTAGGGGGCGATGAAAAACTGTTTTTT.

This chain uses TRBV9 with TRBJ1-1; 9 nucleotides align to TRBD1. V lost 2 bases to trimming and J lost 8 bases; unmatched junction nucleotides: 4. Germline V gene lookup returns CDR1 SGDLS and CDR2 YYNGEE. The CDR3 spans 13 residues. The CDR3 protein is CASSVVQGAEAFF. The CDR3 nucleotides are TGTGCCAGCAGCGTGGTACAGGGGGCGGAAGCTTTCTTT.

The V and J genes are TRBV28 and TRBJ2-3; D is perhaps TRBD1 (6 bases). The CDR3 sequence is 15 residues long. V lost 6 bases and J 0 bases, leaving 13 bases between the germline ends. Germline V gene data show CDR1 as MDHEN and CDR2 as SYDVKM. The CDR3: CASSIQQGSTDTQYF. The CDR3 DNA is TGTGCCAGCAGCATCCAACAGGGTAGCACAGATACGCAGTATTTT.

As regards this clone: The germline gene is not matched at one end of the junction; a read error may be the cause. The rearrangement uses TRBV27 and TRBJ2-7; tentative D call: TRBD1 (5 bases). This CDR3 has 14 residues. The germline gives CDR1 MNHEY, CDR2 SMNVEV (reference sequence). The CDR3 region is CASSQGAERYGQYF. The CDR3 region has the DNA TGTGCCAGCAGCCAAGGGGCAGAGAGATACGGGCAGTACTTC.

The genes are TRBV5-1 and TRBJ2-3; 16 bases are shared with TRBD2. There are 18 residues in the CDR3. The germline gives CDR1 SGHRS, CDR2 YFSETQ. J gave up 4 bases and V 6 bases, and 11 bases lay outside the gene matches. Here the CDR3 reads CASTRTGLAGGGADTQYF. The DNA of the CDR3 is TGCGCCAGCACACGAACGGGACTAGCGGGAGGGGGGGCAGATACGCAGTATTTT.

The CDR3 bases are TGTGCCAGCAGTTCGGGGTTTGTCGAGGAGCTGTTTTTT. This translates into CASSSGFVEELFF. The V call is TRBV6-6, the J call TRBJ2-2; perhaps TRBD2 as D (5 bases). From germline, CDR1 is MNHNY and CDR2 SVGAGI (reference sequence). Deletions cut 4 bases from V and 10 bases from J, with 13 bases between. This CDR3 has 13 amino acids.

The gene calls are TRBV28 and TRBJ2-7; D remains ambiguous. This CDR3 comprises 11 residues. Trimming stripped 4 bases from V and 6 bases from J, with 7 bases between. Germline assignment: CDR1 MDHEN and CDR2 SYDVKM. The CDR3 loop reads CASSSSPEQYF. DNA for the CDR3: TGTGCCAGCAGTTCCAGTCCCGAGCAGTACTTC. The full variable domain, completed using reference TRBV28 and TRBJ2-7, is DVKVTQSSRYLVKRTGEKVFLECVQDMDHENMFWYRQDPGLGLRLIYFSYDVKMKEKGDIPEGYSVSREKKERFSLILESASTNQTSMYLCASSSSPEQYFGPGTRLTVT.

The chain has TRBV10-1 and TRBJ1-5; no firm D call. Per the germline V gene, CDR1 is WNHNN and CDR2 is SYGVQD (reference sequence). The germline V and J ends were trimmed by 7 bases and 5 bases, with 12 bases remaining between them. The CDR3 is 13 amino acids. The CDR3 is CASTKTPDQPQHF. The CDR3 DNA is TGCGCCAGCACCAAGACACCAGATCAGCCCCAGCATTTT.

This chain connects TRBV4-1 to TRBJ1-2; TRBD1 matches at 7 bases. Germline loops: CDR1 MGHRA, CDR2 YSYEKL. This CDR3 comprises 15 residues. V trimming: 1 base; J trimming: 0 bases; junction bases outside the gene matches: 2. CDR3 in amino acids: CASSQVGTANYGYTF. The CDR3 DNA follows: TGCGCCAGCAGCCAAGTCGGGACAGCTAACTATGGCTACACCTTC.

This chain links TRBV19 with TRBJ1-5, with D uncertain. This CDR3 spans 14 amino acids. The germline gives CDR1 LNHDA, CDR2 SQIVND (reference sequence). V shed 11 bases and J shed 0 bases, with 14 bases lying between them. DNA of the CDR3: TGTGCCGGTTCTCTGGGCTATAGCAATCAGCCCCAGCATTTT. This encodes CAGSLGYSNQPQHF.